The 30 T cell receptor beta chains in this list originate from one sample, sequenced in a study of blood T cell repertoires in COVID-19 (dated by TCRdb to the early 2020s). The library was obtained by the immunoSEQ multiplex PCR assay. Sourced from immuneACCESS, this table was stored by TCRdb with only in-frame sequences that have V and J called. A share of the clones is absent; for the studies checked, an unresolved V gene accounts for under half, and the remainder has no known explanation. The sample data list about 99,000 clones, and 84% of these were observed just once. Around 2% of the sample is taken by the ten largest. Material: peripheral blood. The receptors here all came from a man between 65 and 85 years old with active or convalescent COVID-19.

The chain joins TRBV19 to TRBJ2-1; a weak D match, TRBD1 (6 bases). With 4 bases removed from V and 7 bases from J, the gap between germline ends came to 14 bases. Germline assignment: CDR1 LNHDA and CDR2 SQIVND (reference sequence). This CDR3 contains 14 residues. The CDR3 region is CASSNRAIGNEQFF. DNA of the CDR3: TGTGCCAGTAGTAACAGGGCTATAGGAAATGAGCAGTTCTTC.

This chain uses TRBV27 with TRBJ2-1; tentative D call: TRBD1 (5 bases). V was shortened by 3 bases and J by 7 bases, with 13 bases between the two germline ends. This CDR3 spans 14 amino acids. In germline, CDR1 is MNHEY, CDR2 SMNVEV (reference sequence). CDR3 sequence: CASSLAGWGNEQFF. The CDR3 DNA sequence: TGTGCCAGCAGTTTGGCAGGGTGGGGAAATGAGCAGTTCTTC.

This clone came up a few times. V is TRBV5-4 and J is TRBJ2-5; TRBD2 agrees at 7 bases. Per germline, CDR1 SGHNT and CDR2 YYREEE (reference sequence). The CDR3 runs to 14 residues. Trimming at V came to 3 bases and at J to 1 base, leaving 3 bases not matched to a gene. In nucleotides, the CDR3 is TGTGCCAGCAGCTCCGGGGGGTCCCAAGAGACCCAGTACTTC. Translated: CASSSGGSQETQYF.

CDR3 region: CASSPPRGYGYTF. CDR3 in DNA: TGTGCCAGCAGTCCTCCTCGGGGCTATGGCTACACCTTC. The chain uses TRBV28 and TRBJ1-2; D uncertain. V was shortened by 5 bases and J by 4 bases, with 11 bases between the two germline ends. The CDR3 loop spans 13 amino acids. Germline V lookup: CDR1 MDHEN, CDR2 SYDVKM.

The rearrangement joins TRBV25-1 to TRBJ2-7; 7 bases are a match to TRBD1. Germline V gene lookup returns CDR1 MGHDK and CDR2 SYGVNS. V lost 8 bases and J lost 0; bases outside the gene matches: 4. The CDR3 sequence is 13 residues long. The CDR3 coding sequence is TGTGCCAGCTCGACAGGGAGCTCCTACGAGCAGTACTTC. It encodes CASSTGSSYEQYF.

The gene calls are TRBV9 and TRBJ2-5, with 9 bases identical to TRBD1. Germline CDR1 and CDR2: SGDLS and YYNGEE. The trim removed 0 bases at V and 0 bases at J, leaving 6 bases unmatched. The CDR3 has 17 amino acids. The CDR3 reads CASSVAPGTGYQETQYF. Here the CDR3 DNA reads TGTGCCAGCAGCGTAGCCCCCGGGACAGGGTACCAAGAGACCCAGTACTTC. Supplemented by reference TRBV9 and TRBJ2-5, the full variable domain reads DSGVTQTPKHLITATGQRVTLRCSPRSGDLSVYWYQQSLDQGLQFLIQYYNGEERAKGNILERFSAQQFPDLHSELNLSSLELGDSALYFCASSVAPGTGYQETQYFGPGTRLLVL.

This clone has more than one count but fewer than ten. V is TRBV3-1 (or the pseudogene TRBV3-2) and J is TRBJ2-7; TRBD2 agrees at 7 bases. The V gene's germline CDR1 is LGHDT and CDR2 YNNKEL (reference sequence). The CDR3 sequence is 15 residues long. V lost 1 base to trimming and J lost 0 bases; unmatched junction nucleotides: 3. The CDR3 spells CASSQGTRSSYEQYF. The CDR3 nucleotides read TGTGCCAGCAGCCAAGGGACTAGGAGCTCCTACGAGCAGTACTTC.

The V and J genes are TRBV7-2 and TRBJ1-2; D is unresolved. This CDR3 is 17 amino acids long. Trimming pared 0 bases from V and 9 bases from J, leaving 23 bases between. Germline V gene data show CDR1 as SGHTA and CDR2 as FQGNSA. The CDR3 region has the DNA TGTGCCAGCAGCTTAGCGGAGTTACCAAGGTCTTATGTAAGCTACACCTTC. Amino acids: CASSLAELPRSYVSYTF.

This CDR3 reads CASSLQGRDQPQHF. The CDR3 DNA is TGCGCCAGCAGCTTACAGGGACGGGATCAGCCCCAGCATTTT. The chain combines TRBV5-1 with TRBJ1-5; D possibly corresponds to TRBD1 (6 bases). Per germline, CDR1 SGHRS and CDR2 YFSETQ. The CDR3 totals 14 residues. V was pared by 2 bases and J by 5 bases, with 11 bases between. The variable domain in full, with the rest retrieved from reference TRBV5-1 and TRBJ1-5, is KAGVTQTPRYLIKTRGQQVTLSCSPISGHRSVSWYQQTPGQGLQFLFEYFSETQRNKGNFPGRFSGRQFSNSRSEMNVSTLELGDSALYLCASSLQGRDQPQHFGDGTRLSIL.

V and J are TRBV19 and TRBJ1-4, with 8 bases lining up with TRBD1. Germline-derived CDR1 and CDR2 are LNHDA and SQIVND (reference sequence). V lost 5 bases and J lost 3; bases outside the gene matches: 8. The CDR3 is 16 residues long. In DNA, the CDR3 is TGTGCCAGTAGTCCCTCGGACAGGGATCCTAATGAAAAACTGTTTTTT. The encoded protein is CASSPSDRDPNEKLFF.

This clone was observed once. This sequence joins TRBV7-9 and TRBJ2-1; 11 bases are a match to TRBD2. CDR1 is SEHNR, CDR2 FQNEAQ, per germline (reference sequence). J gave up 0 bases and V 6 bases, and 1 base lay outside the gene matches. CDR3 length: 15 residues. CDR3: CASRLAGVSYNEQFF. CDR3 sequence (DNA): TGTGCCAGCAGACTAGCGGGGGTCTCCTACAATGAGCAGTTCTTC.

The chain couples TRBV3-1 (or the pseudogene TRBV3-2) to TRBJ1-1, with D hard to call. Germline CDR1 LGHDT, CDR2 YNNKEL (reference sequence). The CDR3 covers 11 residues. The V end was cut by 2 bases, the J end by 7 bases, with 5 bases between. The CDR3, as DNA: TGTGCCAGCAGCCAATTAGATGAAGCTTTCTTT. It is translated as CASSQLDEAFF.

The V and J genes are TRBV7-2 and TRBJ2-3; TRBD2 agrees at 12 bases. The CDR3 is 16 amino acids. Germline CDR1 and CDR2: SGHTA and FQGNSA. V shed 5 bases, J shed 1 base, and the junction held 4 bases outside the gene matches. In nucleotides, the CDR3 is TGTGCCAGCAGCCTAAGACTAGCGGGGGGCACAGATACGCAGTATTTT. Its protein product is CASSLRLAGGTDTQYF.

V is TRBV6-2 or TRBV6-3 and J is TRBJ1-1; TRBD1 is a possible D gene (5 bases). This CDR3 comprises 16 residues. Trimming pared 4 bases from V and 2 bases from J, leaving 17 bases between. Germline loops: CDR1 MNHEY, CDR2 SVGEGT. CDR3 DNA: TGTGCCAGCAGTTTCTCGACAGTGGGGCCAAACACTGAAGCTTTCTTT. Translation: CASSFSTVGPNTEAFF.

This clone was recorded once. CDR3 amino acids: CASSSSGQGRTEAFF. Written as DNA, the CDR3 is TGTGCCAGCAGTTCGAGTGGGCAGGGGCGCACTGAAGCTTTCTTT. The rearrangement joins TRBV6-5 to TRBJ1-1, with D possibly being TRBD1 (6 bases). Per the germline V gene, CDR1 is MNHEY and CDR2 is SVGAGI. The length of the CDR3 is 15 residues. The V gene lost 4 bases and the J gene lost 4 bases, with 16 bases spanning the gap.

This clone turned up a few times. The rearrangement uses TRBV2 and TRBJ2-7, with 12 bases lining up with TRBD1. This CDR3 has 15 amino acids. The germline gives CDR1 SNHLY, CDR2 FYNNEI. V lost 4 bases and J lost 6; bases outside the gene matches: 7. CDR3 region: CASSVMGQGAAEQYF. In DNA, the CDR3 is TGTGCCAGCAGTGTAATGGGACAGGGGGCTGCCGAGCAGTACTTC.

This clone was found once. Other DNA sequences of this sample code for an identical CDR3. V gene TRBV7-2 combines with J gene TRBJ2-3; no definite D call. Trimming cost V 5 bases and J 6 bases, with 9 bases left between them. The CDR3 has 12 residues. Germline CDR1 reads SGHTA; CDR2 reads FQGNSA. The CDR3 region is CASSLLADTQYF. The CDR3 DNA is TGTGCCAGCAGCCTTCTCGCGGATACGCAGTATTTT.

The rearrangement links TRBV5-4 to TRBJ2-3; 8 bases are shared with TRBD1. Per the germline V gene, CDR1 is SGHNT and CDR2 is YYREEE (reference sequence). The trim removed 1 base at V and 5 bases at J, leaving 0 bases unmatched. The CDR3 is made up of 13 amino acids. Written as DNA, the CDR3 is TGTGCCAGCAGCTTGACAGGGGGAGATACGCAGTATTTT. Translation: CASSLTGGDTQYF.

The CDR3 DNA reads as TGTGCCAGCAGCCTAGACAGGGCTGGCTACACCTTC. It encodes CASSLDRAGYTF. V gene TRBV12-3 or TRBV12-4 combines with J gene TRBJ1-2; 7 bases align to TRBD1. The CDR3 covers 12 residues. J gave up 7 bases and V 6 bases, and 5 bases lay outside the gene matches.

V and J are TRBV5-1 and TRBJ2-3, with 7 positions matching TRBD1. The V and J ends lost 7 bases and 4 bases, in that order; junction bases with no gene match: 6. There are 13 residues in the CDR3. Germline lookup yields CDR1 SGHRS and CDR2 YFSETQ. DNA for the CDR3: TGCGCCAGCGGCTCCCAGGGGGCAGATACGCAGTATTTT. Translating gives CASGSQGADTQYF.

The rearrangement links TRBV19 to TRBJ1-5; D may be TRBD1 (6 bases). This CDR3 is 14 amino acids long. Trimming left V 3 bases short and J 5 bases short, with 11 bases between. Per the germline V gene, CDR1 is LNHDA and CDR2 is SQIVND (reference sequence). CDR3 residues: CASSISGVDQPQHF. DNA for the CDR3: TGTGCCAGTAGTATTTCAGGGGTGGATCAGCCCCAGCATTTT.

In its sample, this clone was seen a few times. The chain uses TRBV3-1 (or the pseudogene TRBV3-2) and TRBJ1-5; D call uncertain. Germline CDR1 is LGHDT and CDR2 is YNNKEL (reference sequence). Trimming shortened V by 1 base and J by 6 bases, and 16 bases separated the two germline ends. The CDR3 is 16 amino acids. Here the CDR3 reads CASSQGRETSGQPQHF. CDR3 DNA: TGTGCCAGCAGCCAAGGACGGGAAACTTCGGGTCAGCCCCAGCATTTT.

The genes are TRBV28 and TRBJ2-1; 7 bases line up with TRBD1. With V trimmed by 4 bases and J by 2 bases, 8 bases remained unmatched. CDR1 MDHEN and CDR2 SYDVKM come from the germline V gene. The CDR3 extends over 16 amino acids. The CDR3 coding sequence is TGTGCCAGCAGTTCCTCCGGGACAGCAGCCTACAATGAGCAGTTCTTC. It translates to CASSSSGTAAYNEQFF. The whole variable domain, filled in from reference TRBV28 and TRBJ2-1, reads DVKVTQSSRYLVKRTGEKVFLECVQDMDHENMFWYRQDPGLGLRLIYFSYDVKMKEKGDIPEGYSVSREKKERFSLILESASTNQTSMYLCASSSSGTAAYNEQFFGPGTRLTVL.

The sample holds a few counts of this clone. The rearrangement uses TRBV10-3 and TRBJ1-1, with D unresolved. This CDR3 has 15 residues. CDR1 and CDR2 (germline): ENHRY, SYGVKD. The V end lost 1 base, the J end lost 0 bases, and 9 bases lay between the germline ends. The CDR3 nucleotides are TGTGCCATCAGTGAGTTTGCGGAAATGAACACTGAAGCTTTCTTT. The encoded protein is CAISEFAEMNTEAFF.

The chain carries TRBV28 and TRBJ2-1; D is perhaps TRBD2 (5 bases). Trimming took off 3 bases at V and 0 bases at J, with 9 bases between the two ends. CDR3 length equals 15 residues. Germline V gene data show CDR1 as MDHEN and CDR2 as SYDVKM. CDR3 in DNA: TGTGCCAGCAGTTTGGCTAGCACCTCCTACAATGAGCAGTTCTTC. This gives the protein CASSLASTSYNEQFF.

The rearrangement uses TRBV18 and TRBJ1-3; 8 nucleotides align to TRBD1. Germline CDR1 is KGHSH and CDR2 is LQKENI. V shed 1 base and J 2 bases; nucleotides not matched to a gene: 7. This CDR3 has 17 residues. CDR3 protein: CASSPQTGGTAGNTIYF. The CDR3 bases are TGTGCCAGCTCACCACAAACAGGGGGAACTGCTGGAAACACCATATATTTT.

This chain joins TRBV30 and TRBJ1-1; D call uncertain. Germline-derived CDR1 and CDR2 are GTSNPN and SVGIG (reference sequence). CDR3 length: 13 residues. Trimming pared 8 bases from V and 1 base from J, leaving 14 bases between. The CDR3 DNA reads TGTGCCACAGCCCGGCAGCAGAACACTGAAGCTTTCTTT. The encoded protein is CATARQQNTEAFF. The full variable domain, completed using reference TRBV30 and TRBJ1-1, is SQTIHQWPATLVQPVGSPLSLECTVEGTSNPNLYWYRQAAGRGLQLLFYSVGIGQISSEVPQNLSASRPQDRQFILSSKKLLLSDSGFYLCATARQQNTEAFFGQGTRLTVV.

V gene TRBV6-2 or TRBV6-3 combines with J gene TRBJ1-2; D perhaps matches TRBD1 (5 bases). CDR3 length: 15 amino acids. Looked up from germline, CDR1 is MNHEY and CDR2 is SVGEGT. V was trimmed by 5 bases and J by 2 bases, leaving 15 bases between them. The CDR3 DNA follows: TGTGCCAGCAGTACTGGGCAGGGCCGGAACTATGGCTACACCTTC. This codes for CASSTGQGRNYGYTF.

The chain combines TRBV5-8 with TRBJ2-3, with 8 bases that match TRBD2. Germline CDR1 SGHTS, CDR2 YDEGEE. The CDR3 consists of 16 residues. J gave up 6 bases and V 2 bases, and 11 bases lay outside the gene matches. CDR3 in amino acids: CASSFLGSGVLDTQYF. The CDR3 region has the DNA TGTGCCAGCAGCTTTCTCGGTAGCGGGGTGTTGGATACGCAGTATTTT.

CDR3 in amino acids: CASSLGTSGGGIDTQYF. As DNA, the CDR3 is TGTGCCAGCAGCTTAGGGACTAGCGGGGGGGGAATAGATACGCAGTATTTT. This chain links TRBV7-2 with TRBJ2-3; 15 nucleotides match TRBD2. After removal of 1 base from V and 5 bases from J, the junction contained 4 bases not matched to a gene. Germline V gene lookup returns CDR1 SGHTA and CDR2 FQGNSA. This CDR3 region has 17 residues.